The 3 T cell receptor beta chains given below trace back to one sample, sequenced in a study of beta chain features in type 1 diabetes. Study-level findings and limits: All four CD4+ subsets of Type 1 diabetes patients contained TCRB CDR3s that were moderately but significantly shorter.

Antigens of these TCRs are unknown. The study reverse transcribed the entire isolated RNA, so it sequenced expressed TCRB transcripts. Sequencing used immunoSEQ multiplex PCR; TCRdb keeps in-frame clones, though not all of them. Here the sample spans 25,000 to 30,000 clones, 65% being singletons. The sequenced material came from Tregs from blood. The receptors shown here come from a woman in her twenties or thirties with type 1 diabetes.

With respect to this clone: The germline gene is not matched at one end of the junction; a read error may be the cause. The rearrangement links TRBV18 to TRBJ1-4, with TRBD1 identical over 9 bases. This CDR3 region has 15 residues. Germline V gene sequence: CDR1 KGHSH, CDR2 LQKENI. The CDR3, as DNA: TGTGCCAGCTCAGCACCGGGACAGGGAGATGAAAAACTGTTTTTT. Translation: CASSAPGQGDEKLFF. The entire variable domain, with the rest obtained from reference TRBV18 and TRBJ1-4, is as follows: NAGVMQNPRHLVRRRGQEARLRCSPMKGHSHVYWYRQLPEEGLKFMVYLQKENIIDESGMPKERFSAEFPKEGPSILRIQQVVRGDSAAYFCASSAPGQGDEKLFFGSGTQLSVL.

The V gene is TRBV28, the J gene TRBJ2-1, with unresolved D. Trimming took off 4 bases at V and 13 bases at J, with 11 bases between the two ends. Per germline, CDR1 MDHEN and CDR2 SYDVKM. The CDR3 is 11 amino acids. The CDR3 sequence is CASSSGGVQFF. Written as DNA, the CDR3 is TGTGCCAGCAGTTCTGGTGGAGTACAGTTCTTC.

The chain links TRBV5-1 to TRBJ1-1; D ambiguous. CDR3 length: 15 residues. Germline V gives CDR1 SGHRS, CDR2 YFSETQ. Trimming cost V 0 bases and J 1 base, with 10 bases left between them. CDR3 amino acids: CASSLAVGENTEAFF. The CDR3 DNA reads as TGCGCCAGCAGCTTGGCCGTCGGGGAGAACACTGAAGCTTTCTTT.